This T cell receptor (beta chain) was obtained from a study of Ad26.COV2.S vaccination and SARS-CoV-2 variants. This clone appeared once. Here immunoSEQ multiplex PCR was the method, and the copy in TCRdb shows in-frame clones only, minus some. The sample records some 350,000 clones, about 91% being singletons. With 4 bases clipped from V and 4 bases from J, the junction kept 17 bases outside the gene matches. This CDR3 contains 19 residues. The V gene's germline CDR1 is LGHDT and CDR2 YNNKEL (reference sequence). The specimen was peripheral blood, collected after recovery from COVID-19. The chain joins TRBV3-1 (or the pseudogene TRBV3-2) to TRBJ2-1, with 9 bases lining up with TRBD2. The clonotype originates from a human donor who had recovered from COVID-19. The CDR3 spells CASSRQRGAVLHNYNEQFF. CDR3 DNA sequence: TGTGCCAGCAGCCGGCAGCGGGGGGCAGTTCTTCATAATTACAATGAGCAGTTCTTC.